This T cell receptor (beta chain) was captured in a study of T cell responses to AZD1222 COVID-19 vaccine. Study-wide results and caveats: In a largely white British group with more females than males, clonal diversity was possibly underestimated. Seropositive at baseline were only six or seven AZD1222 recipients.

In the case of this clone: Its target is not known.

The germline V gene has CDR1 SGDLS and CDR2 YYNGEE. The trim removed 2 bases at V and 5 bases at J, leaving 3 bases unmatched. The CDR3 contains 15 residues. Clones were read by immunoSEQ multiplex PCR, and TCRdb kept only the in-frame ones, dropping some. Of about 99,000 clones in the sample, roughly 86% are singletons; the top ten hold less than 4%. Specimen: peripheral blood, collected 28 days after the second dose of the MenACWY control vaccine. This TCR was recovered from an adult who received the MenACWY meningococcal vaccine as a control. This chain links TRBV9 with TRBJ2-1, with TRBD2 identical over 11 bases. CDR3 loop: CASSVTSGKNNEQFF. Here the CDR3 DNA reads TGTGCCAGCAGCGTGACTAGCGGGAAGAACAATGAGCAGTTCTTC.